This T cell receptor beta chain emerged from a study of blood T cell repertoires in COVID-19. The germline V gene has CDR1 SGHAT and CDR2 FQNNGV. Trimming pared 3 bases from V and 1 base from J, leaving 15 bases between. CDR3 size: 16 residues. Assay used: immunoSEQ multiplex PCR; TCRdb lists only in-frame clones, some missing. The sample lists roughly 500,000 clones, 70% to 90% seen once, with about 1.7% in the top ten. A single count supports this clone. The sequence derives from a middle-aged woman who had recovered from COVID-19. The material sequenced was PBMCs or T cells enriched from blood (not recorded which). The chain links TRBV11-2 to TRBJ1-1; TRBD1 might be the D (5 bases). This CDR3 is CASSLGRAGQNTEAFF. The CDR3 nucleotides read TGTGCCAGCAGCTTGGGAAGGGCAGGGCAGAACACTGAAGCTTTCTTT. Complete variable domain (other parts from reference TRBV11-2 and TRBJ1-1): EAGVAQSPRYKIIEKRQSVAFWCNPISGHATLYWYQQILGQGPKLLIQFQNNGVVDDSQLPKDRFSAERLKGVDSTLKIQPAKLEDSAVYLCASSLGRAGQNTEAFFGQGTRLTVV.